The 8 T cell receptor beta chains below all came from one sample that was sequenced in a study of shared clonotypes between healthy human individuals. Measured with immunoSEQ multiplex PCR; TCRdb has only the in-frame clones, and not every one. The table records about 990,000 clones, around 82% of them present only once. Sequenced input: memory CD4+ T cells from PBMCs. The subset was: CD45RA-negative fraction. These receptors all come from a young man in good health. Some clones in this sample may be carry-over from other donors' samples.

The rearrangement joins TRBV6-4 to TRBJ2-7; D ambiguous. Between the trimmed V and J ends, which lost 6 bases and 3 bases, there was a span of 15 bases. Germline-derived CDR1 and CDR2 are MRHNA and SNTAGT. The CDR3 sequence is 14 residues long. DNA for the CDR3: TGTGCCAGCAGCGCCTCACTCGGTAACTACGAGCAGTACTTC. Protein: CASSASLGNYEQYF.

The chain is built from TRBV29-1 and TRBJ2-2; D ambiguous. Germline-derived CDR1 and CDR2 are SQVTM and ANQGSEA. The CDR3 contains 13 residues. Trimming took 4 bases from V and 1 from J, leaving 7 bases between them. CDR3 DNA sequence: TGCAGCGTTGTTACGAAGAACACCGGGGAGCTGTTTTTT. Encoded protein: CSVVTKNTGELFF.

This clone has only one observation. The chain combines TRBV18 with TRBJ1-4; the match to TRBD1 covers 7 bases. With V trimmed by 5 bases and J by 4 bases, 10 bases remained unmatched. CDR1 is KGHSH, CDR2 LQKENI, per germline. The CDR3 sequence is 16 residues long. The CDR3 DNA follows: TGTGCCAGCTCAGAGCGTACAGGGGTTAATAATGAAAAACTGTTTTTT. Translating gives CASSERTGVNNEKLFF.

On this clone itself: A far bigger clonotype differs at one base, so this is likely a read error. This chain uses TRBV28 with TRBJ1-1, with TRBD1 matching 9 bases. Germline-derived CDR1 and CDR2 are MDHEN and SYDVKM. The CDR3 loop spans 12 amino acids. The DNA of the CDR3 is TGTGCCACCCGTACAGGGGGCGCGCGAGCTCTCTTT. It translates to CATRTGGARALF.

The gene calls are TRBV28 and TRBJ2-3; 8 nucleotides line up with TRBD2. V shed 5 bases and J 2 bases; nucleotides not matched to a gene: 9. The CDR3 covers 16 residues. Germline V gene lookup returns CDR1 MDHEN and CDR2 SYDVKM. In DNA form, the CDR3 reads TGTGCCAGCAGTCCCGCGGGAGGCGGACTCACAGATACGCAGTATTTT. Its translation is CASSPAGGGLTDTQYF.

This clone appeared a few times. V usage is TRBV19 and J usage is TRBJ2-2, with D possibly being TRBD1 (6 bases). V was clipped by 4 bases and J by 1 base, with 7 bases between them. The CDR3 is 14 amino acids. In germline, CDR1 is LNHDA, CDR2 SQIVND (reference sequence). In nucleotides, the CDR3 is TGTGCCAGTAGTAGGGGACAGAACACCGGGGAGCTGTTTTTT. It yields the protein CASSRGQNTGELFF.

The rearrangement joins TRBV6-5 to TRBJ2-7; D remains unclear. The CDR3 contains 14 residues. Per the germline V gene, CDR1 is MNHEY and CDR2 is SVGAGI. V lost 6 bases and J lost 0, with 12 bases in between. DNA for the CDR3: TGTGCCAGCAGAGTCGGATACAGCTCCTACGAGCAGTACTTC. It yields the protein CASRVGYSSYEQYF.

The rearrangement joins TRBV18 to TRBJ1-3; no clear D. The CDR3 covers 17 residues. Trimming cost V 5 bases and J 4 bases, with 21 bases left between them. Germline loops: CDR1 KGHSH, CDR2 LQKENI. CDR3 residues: CASSSGSGRSDGNTIYF. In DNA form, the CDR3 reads TGTGCCAGCTCATCGGGTTCGGGCAGGTCGGACGGAAACACCATATATTTT.